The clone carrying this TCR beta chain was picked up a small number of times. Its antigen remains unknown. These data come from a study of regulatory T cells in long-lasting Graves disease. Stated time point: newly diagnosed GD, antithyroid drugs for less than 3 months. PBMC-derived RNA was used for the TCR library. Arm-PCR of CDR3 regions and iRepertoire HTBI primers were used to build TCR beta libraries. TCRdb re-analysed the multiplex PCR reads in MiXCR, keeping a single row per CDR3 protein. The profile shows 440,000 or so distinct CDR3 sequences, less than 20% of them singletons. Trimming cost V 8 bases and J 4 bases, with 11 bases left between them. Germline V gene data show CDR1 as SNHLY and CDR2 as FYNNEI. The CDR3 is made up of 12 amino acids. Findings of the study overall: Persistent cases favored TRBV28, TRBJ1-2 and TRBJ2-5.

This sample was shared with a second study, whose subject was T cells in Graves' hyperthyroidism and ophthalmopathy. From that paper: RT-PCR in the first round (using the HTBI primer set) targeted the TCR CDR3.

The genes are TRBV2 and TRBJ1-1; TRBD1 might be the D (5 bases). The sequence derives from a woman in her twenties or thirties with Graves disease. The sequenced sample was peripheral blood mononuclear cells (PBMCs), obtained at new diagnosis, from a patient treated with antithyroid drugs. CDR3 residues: CASGAPGTEAFF. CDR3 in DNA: TGTGCCAGCGGGGCCCCGGGCACTGAAGCTTTCTTT.